This T cell receptor (beta chain) came from a study of graft-versus-host responses after intestinal transplantation. In the study overall: Multivisceral, liver-intestinal, or isolated intestinal grafts were transplanted into recipients.

This CDR3 contains 14 residues. Trimming left V 0 bases short and J 8 bases short, with 12 bases between. In germline, CDR1 is SGDLS, CDR2 YYNGEE. The assay was immunoSEQ multiplex PCR, and TCRdb's table has in-frame clones only and misses some. Of some 96,000 clones in the sample, 90% are singletons; the top ten hold about 16%. The rearrangement joins TRBV9 to TRBJ1-3, with no clear D. Sample: PBMCs, taken around 68 weeks after intestinal transplant. The receptor comes from a human patient who received an intestinal transplant, so some T cells may come from the graft donor. DNA of the CDR3: TGTGCCAGCAGCGTAGAAGGACCCAGAGACACCATATATTTT. It codes for CASSVEGPRDTIYF.